The 14 T cell receptor beta chains below were found in one sample sequenced in a study of T cell repertoires in cytomegalovirus infection. Each CDR3 protein gets one entry after TCRdb re-called the reads with MiXCR. The table has just over 450,000 distinct CDR3 sequences, about 42% seen once. What these receptors recognize is not known. This material consisted of cultured PBMCs, taken from culture after CMV antigen stimulation. These receptors all come from a human donor in good health (CMV status not recorded). Some clones in this sample may be carry-over from other donors' samples.

This chain connects TRBV20-1 to TRBJ2-7; 8 bases align to TRBD2. Germline assignment: CDR1 DFQATT and CDR2 SNEGSKA (reference sequence). The CDR3 has 12 amino acids. V gave up 3 bases and J gave up 2 bases; unmatched junction bases: 0. CDR3 region: CSASGRAYEQYF. The DNA for the CDR3 is TGCAGTGCTAGCGGGAGGGCCTACGAGCAGTACTTC.

This sequence joins TRBV7-2 and TRBJ1-2; no clear D gene. The CDR3 runs to 15 residues. Trimming removed 1 base from V and 4 bases from J, with 13 bases in between. The germline CDR1 and CDR2 sequences are SGHTA and FQGNSA. CDR3 in amino acids: CASSLERQSFYGYTF. DNA of the CDR3: TGTGCCAGCAGCTTAGAGCGGCAGTCATTCTATGGCTACACCTTC.

This chain links TRBV4-1 with TRBJ1-1; D possibly corresponds to TRBD1 (6 bases). Germline-derived CDR1 and CDR2 are MGHRA and YSYEKL. The CDR3 is made up of 15 amino acids. Trimming stripped 3 bases from V and 4 bases from J, with 15 bases between. CDR3 DNA: TGCGCCAGCAGCCAGAGGGACGAGGGGGGCACTGAAGCTTTCTTT. This encodes CASSQRDEGGTEAFF.

With regard to this clonotype: The CDR3 end shows no conserved phenylalanine or tryptophan, and so a read error is likely. This sequence joins TRBV28 and TRBJ2-5; the D gene could be TRBD1 or TRBD2 (5 bases each). Trimming shortened V by 7 bases and J by 7 bases, and 16 bases separated the two germline ends. The CDR3 sequence is 13 residues long. Per the germline V gene, CDR1 is MDHEN and CDR2 is SYDVKM. CDR3 region: CASTLGVSGTQYV. CDR3 coding DNA: TGTGCCAGCACCCTGGGGGTCAGCGGGACCCAGTACGTC.

The V call is TRBV7-4, the J call TRBJ1-1, with TRBD1 identical over 8 bases. The CDR3 covers 11 residues. Looked up from germline, CDR1 is SGHVT and CDR2 is SQSDAQ. J lost 11 bases, V lost 8 bases, and 7 bases had no gene match. CDR3 region: CASRGQGLAFF. Written as DNA, the CDR3 is TGTGCCAGCCGTGGACAGGGCCTCGCTTTCTTT.

This clonotype was recorded a few times. The chain recombines TRBV2 with TRBJ1-2; perhaps TRBD1 as D (6 bases). This CDR3 is built from 13 residues. Germline loops: CDR1 SNHLY, CDR2 FYNNEI. Trimming pared 6 bases from V and 8 bases from J, leaving 16 bases between. The CDR3: CASRWGPQGGYTF. The CDR3 coding sequence is TGTGCCAGCAGGTGGGGGCCCCAAGGAGGCTACACCTTC.

The genes are TRBV7-9 and TRBJ2-7, with D possibly TRBD1 on 6 matching bases. Germline V CDR1 and CDR2: SEHNR, FQNEAQ (reference sequence). This CDR3 is 13 amino acids long. Deletions cut 5 bases from V and 2 bases from J, with 10 bases between. CDR3 amino acids: CASSHRGTYEQYF. The CDR3 DNA is TGTGCCAGCAGCCATAGGGGGACCTACGAGCAGTACTTC.

V is TRBV6-5 and J is TRBJ2-2; D gene ambiguous. This CDR3 is 16 amino acids long. Trimming left V 2 bases short and J 7 bases short, with 17 bases between. Per germline, CDR1 MNHEY and CDR2 SVGAGI. CDR3 residues: CASSYVGRRYGGELFF. For the CDR3, the DNA is TGTGCCAGCAGTTACGTCGGGCGGCGGTACGGCGGGGAGCTGTTTTTT.

This clonotype occurred a few times. The rearrangement links TRBV20-1 to TRBJ2-7; D may be TRBD2 (6 bases). The length of the CDR3 is 12 residues. Germline-derived CDR1 and CDR2 are DFQATT and SNEGSKA (reference sequence). Trimming removed 3 bases at V and 1 base at J, with 7 bases between. The CDR3 nucleotides are TGCAGTGCTAGGGAGGGTTCCTACGAGCAGTACTTC. Translation: CSAREGSYEQYF.

V gene TRBV7-8 combines with J gene TRBJ1-5; TRBD1 is a possible D gene (5 bases). The CDR3 consists of 15 residues. Germline V gives CDR1 SGHVS, CDR2 FQNEAQ. V was shortened by 5 bases and J by 5 bases, with 16 bases between the two germline ends. CDR3 bases: TGTGCCAGCAGCAATTGGGGCTCGGAAGATCAGCCCCAGCATTTT. It is translated as CASSNWGSEDQPQHF.

The chain couples TRBV10-3 to TRBJ2-2, with D maybe TRBD1 (5 bases). CDR1 is ENHRY and CDR2 is SYGVKD in the germline V gene. V was shortened by 6 bases and J by 2 bases, with 10 bases between the two germline ends. The CDR3 is 14 residues long. The CDR3 DNA sequence: TGTGCCATCAGGGCAGGGCCAAACACCGGGGAGCTGTTTTTT. This translates into CAIRAGPNTGELFF.

The chain has TRBV19 and TRBJ2-7; possibly TRBD1 or TRBD2 for D (5 bases each). Trimming cost V 5 bases and J 2 bases, with 22 bases left between them. Germline assignment: CDR1 LNHDA and CDR2 SQIVND (reference sequence). The CDR3 is 17 residues long. DNA for the CDR3: TGTGCCAGTAGTCCCTGGGGCAACGGACGGGGAACCTACGAGCAGTACTTC. This codes for CASSPWGNGRGTYEQYF.

This clonotype has more than one count but fewer than ten. CDR3 nucleotides: TGTGCCAGCAGCCATGAGGCGAGTCAGCCCCAGCATTTT. Amino acids: CASSHEASQPQHF. The V gene is TRBV7-2, the J gene TRBJ1-5; D unclear. Trimming stripped 5 bases from V and 6 bases from J, with 11 bases between. The germline CDR1 and CDR2 sequences are SGHTA and FQGNSA. The CDR3 extends over 13 amino acids.

The chain uses TRBV4-1 and TRBJ2-7, with D tentatively TRBD2 (5 bases). The CDR3 is 16 residues long. The germline V gene has CDR1 MGHRA and CDR2 YSYEKL. V dropped 3 bases and J dropped 2 bases, with 17 bases sitting between them. Here the CDR3 DNA reads TGCGCCAGCAGCCATAACCGCCTCAGCGGCGCCTACGAGCAGTACTTC. The encoded protein is CASSHNRLSGAYEQYF.